The 32 T cell receptor beta chains below come from one sample, sequenced in a study of breast tumors, draining lymph nodes, adjacent tissues. One entry per CDR3 protein results from TCRdb running MiXCR on the multiplex PCR reads. The sample lists about 22,000 distinct CDR3 sequences; 45% to 65% were seen once. Sample: breast tumor tissue. The receptor set was obtained from a female donor with breast cancer. Some clones in this sample may be carry-over from other donors' samples.

The rearrangement links TRBV24-1 to TRBJ2-1; 11 bases align to TRBD2. Germline V gene lookup returns CDR1 KGHDR and CDR2 SFDVKD. This CDR3 is built from 16 residues. After removal of 1 base from V and 7 bases from J, the junction contained 5 bases not matched to a gene. CDR3 loop: CATSDFTSGRWNEQFF. The CDR3 DNA reads TGTGCCACCAGTGATTTTACTAGCGGGAGATGGAATGAGCAGTTCTTC.

V and J are TRBV2 and TRBJ1-6; D gene ambiguous. The germline V gene encodes CDR1 SNHLY and CDR2 FYNNEI. The CDR3 contains 13 residues. The germline V and J ends were trimmed by 2 bases and 6 bases, with 5 bases remaining between them. Here the CDR3 DNA reads TGTGCCAGCAGTGAACTACGTAATTCACCCCTCCACTTT. Its protein is CASSELRNSPLHF.

This clonotype has a count of ten or more. With a much larger clone just one base away, this may be a read error. This chain uses TRBV27 with TRBJ2-5, with a tentative D call TRBD1 (6 bases). This CDR3 has 15 residues. CDR1 MNHEY and CDR2 SMNVEV come from the germline V gene (reference sequence). V gave up 7 bases and J gave up 1 base, with 16 bases separating them. The CDR3 nucleotides read TGTGCCAGCACCCCGACAGGTCTGGTCCAAGAGACCCAGTACTTC. Translated, it gives CASTPTGLVQETQYF.

This clonotype was seen repeatedly, ten times or more. Just one base apart from a much larger clone, this may be a read error. The chain uses TRBV19 and TRBJ1-2; 7 bases agree with TRBD1. Germline lookup yields CDR1 LNHDA and CDR2 SQIVND (reference sequence). This CDR3 is 13 amino acids long. In DNA, the CDR3 is TGTGTCAGTAAGGGGGCGCCCGTGGAGGGCTACACCTTC. Encoded protein: CVSKGAPVEGYTF.

There are a few counts of this clonotype. This rearrangement joins TRBV29-1 to TRBJ2-1; D unclear. The germline V gene encodes CDR1 SQVTM and CDR2 ANQGSEA. This CDR3 comprises 12 residues. Trimming took off 4 bases at V and 9 bases at J, with 13 bases between the two ends. Here the CDR3 reads CSVAREVIEQFF. The CDR3 coding sequence is TGCAGCGTTGCTCGCGAGGTTATTGAGCAGTTCTTC.

The chain uses TRBV6-2 or TRBV6-3 and TRBJ2-1; 7 nucleotides agree with TRBD2. V shed 5 bases and J 6 bases; nucleotides not matched to a gene: 10. The length of the CDR3 is 15 residues. Per the germline V gene, CDR1 is MNHEY and CDR2 is SVGEGT. This CDR3 reads CASSPLGLAANEQFF. The DNA of the CDR3 is TGTGCCAGCAGTCCCCTGGGCCTAGCGGCCAATGAGCAGTTCTTC.

The V gene is TRBV5-4, the J gene TRBJ2-1; 10 nucleotides match TRBD2. The CDR3 spans 15 residues. V lost 4 bases and J lost 6; bases outside the gene matches: 7. CDR1 SGHNT and CDR2 YYREEE come from the germline V gene (reference sequence). CDR3 sequence reads: CASSRLAGGANEQFF. For the CDR3, the DNA is TGTGCCAGCAGCCGACTAGCGGGCGGGGCCAATGAGCAGTTCTTC.

The chain combines TRBV15 with TRBJ1-6; D is possibly TRBD1 (5 bases). Per germline, CDR1 LNHNV and CDR2 YYDKDF (reference sequence). There are 16 residues in the CDR3. V was shortened by 6 bases and J by 7 bases, with 19 bases between the two germline ends. The CDR3 sequence is CATSTNGRGGNSPLHF. CDR3 nucleotide sequence: TGTGCCACCAGTACCAACGGGAGGGGAGGGAATTCACCCCTCCACTTT.

This clonotype rates as large. This sequence joins TRBV5-8 and TRBJ1-3; perhaps TRBD1 as D (6 bases). Looked up from germline, CDR1 is SGHTS and CDR2 is YDEGEE. The ends were cut back, 4 bases at V and 2 bases at J, with 10 bases in the middle. This CDR3 has 14 residues. DNA for the CDR3: TGTGCCAGCAGCCAGGACAGCACTGGAAACACCATATATTTT. Protein product: CASSQDSTGNTIYF.

The chain uses TRBV2 and TRBJ2-7, with 7 bases identical to TRBD2. The J call is doubtful: the DNA matches TRBJ2-1 better. Germline CDR1 reads SNHLY; CDR2 reads FYNNEI. This CDR3 has 15 residues. The DNA of the CDR3 is TGTGCCAGCACCCGGGGGAGGGCGCTCTCCTGCGAGCAGTTCTTC. Translated: CASTRGRALSCEQFF.

This clonotype was counted at least ten times. The chain couples TRBV6-1 to TRBJ2-7; maybe TRBD1 (6 bases). Germline V gives CDR1 MNHNS, CDR2 SASEGT. V was shortened by 5 bases and J by 0 bases, with 14 bases between the two germline ends. The CDR3 is 15 residues long. The CDR3 sequence: CASSPVYRVSYEQYF. As DNA, the CDR3 is TGTGCCAGCAGTCCCGTTTACAGGGTCTCCTACGAGCAGTACTTC.

This clonotype was seen repeatedly, ten times or more. The J gene is TRBJ1-1, the V gene TRBV4-1, with D unclear. Germline loops: CDR1 MGHRA, CDR2 YSYEKL. This CDR3 is built from 14 residues. The V end was cut by 0 bases, the J end by 4 bases, with 9 bases between. CDR3 amino acids: CASSQDPRATEAFF. The DNA for the CDR3 is TGCGCCAGCAGCCAAGATCCAAGGGCCACTGAAGCTTTCTTT.

J is TRBJ1-2 and V is TRBV2, with 10 nucleotides matching TRBD1. Germline lookup yields CDR1 SNHLY and CDR2 FYNNEI. The V and J ends lost 9 bases and 0 bases, in that order; junction bases with no gene match: 7. The CDR3 is 15 residues long. The CDR3 region is CASTGQGRANYGYTF. The CDR3 bases are TGTGCCAGTACGGGACAGGGGAGAGCTAACTATGGCTACACCTTC.

This rearrangement joins TRBV11-2 to TRBJ2-1, with TRBD2 identical over 10 bases. The V and J ends lost 5 bases and 8 bases, in that order; junction bases with no gene match: 12. Looked up from germline, CDR1 is SGHAT and CDR2 is FQNNGV. There are 16 residues in the CDR3. CDR3 coding DNA: TGTGCCAGCAGCCTCGGGACTAGCGCGACATTTGATGAGCAGTTCTTC. Translating gives CASSLGTSATFDEQFF.

This clonotype rates as medium-sized. The chain uses TRBV20-1 and TRBJ1-5; TRBD1 is a possible D gene (5 bases). Trimming left V 6 bases short and J 3 bases short, with 18 bases between. CDR1 and CDR2 from the germline V gene are DFQATT and SNEGSKA (reference sequence). CDR3 length equals 15 residues. Here the CDR3 reads CSATGANGDNQPQHF. CDR3 bases: TGCAGTGCCACTGGGGCGAATGGAGACAATCAGCCCCAGCATTTT.

This clonotype was counted at least ten times. This sequence may be a read error, since a much larger clone differs from it by one base. The chain is built from TRBV12-3 or TRBV12-4 and TRBJ2-1; D remains unclear. Trimming took off 3 bases at V and 12 bases at J, with 12 bases between the two ends. CDR3 size: 12 residues. CDR3 sequence: CASSFGPRPQFF. Here the CDR3 DNA reads TGTGCCAGCAGTTTCGGACCACGCCCGCAGTTCTTC.

A single count supports this clonotype. This chain connects TRBV20-1 to TRBJ2-3; 7 bases are a match to TRBD1. CDR1 is DFQATT and CDR2 is SNEGSKA in the germline V gene (reference sequence). The junction had 7 bases not matched to a gene; V was cut back by 5 bases and J by 2 bases. This CDR3 has 14 residues. In DNA, the CDR3 is TGCAGTGCTTACACCGGGACAGACACAGATACGCAGTATTTT. Amino acid sequence: CSAYTGTDTDTQYF.

The J gene is TRBJ2-7, the V gene TRBV20-1; 10 nucleotides align to TRBD1. The CDR3 has 13 amino acids. CDR1 is DFQATT, CDR2 SNEGSKA, per germline (reference sequence). The ends lost 5 bases at V and 2 bases at J; junction bases unmatched: 3. CDR3 protein: CSALGQGTYEQYF. The CDR3 DNA reads TGCAGTGCTCTGGGACAGGGGACCTACGAGCAGTACTTC.

The chain employs TRBV20-1 and TRBJ2-7, with D possibly TRBD1 on 5 matching bases. Germline V gene lookup returns CDR1 DFQATT and CDR2 SNEGSKA (reference sequence). Trimming took 2 bases from V and 3 from J, leaving 8 bases between them. CDR3 length: 12 amino acids. The chain's CDR3 is CSARHRYYEQYF. The CDR3 region has the DNA TGCAGTGCTAGACACAGGTACTACGAGCAGTACTTC.

The chain's CDR3 is CASSLDSRNSPLHF. CDR3 bases: TGTGCCAGCAGCTTGGACAGCCGAAATTCACCCCTCCACTTT. The rearrangement uses TRBV7-9 and TRBJ1-6, with D perhaps TRBD1 (6 bases). There are 14 residues in the CDR3. The germline CDR1 and CDR2 sequences are SEHNR and FQNEAQ (reference sequence). With 3 bases removed from V and 7 bases from J, the gap between germline ends came to 10 bases.

This clonotype is deemed medium-sized. The genes are TRBV20-1 and TRBJ2-3; unclear D gene. This CDR3 is built from 13 residues. Germline lookup yields CDR1 DFQATT and CDR2 SNEGSKA (reference sequence). The V gene lost 5 bases and the J gene lost 4 bases, with 13 bases spanning the gap. Written as DNA, the CDR3 is TGCAGTGCTGAATCCCCAGGTTCAGATACGCAGTATTTT. It yields the protein CSAESPGSDTQYF.

V and J are TRBV3-1 and TRBJ1-6; the D is unclear. Germline V gives CDR1 LGHDT, CDR2 YNNKEL (reference sequence). The CDR3 runs to 12 residues. V lost 6 bases and J lost 10, with 10 bases in between. CDR3 in amino acids: CASRNMGSPLHF. Written as DNA, the CDR3 is TGTGCCAGCAGGAATATGGGGTCACCCCTCCACTTT. Full variable domain (remainder filled in from reference TRBV3-1 and TRBJ1-6): DTAVSQTPKYLVTQMGNDKSIKCEQNLGHDTMYWYKQDSKKFLKIMFSYNNKELIINETVPNRFSPKSPDKAHLNLHINSLELGDSAVYFCASRNMGSPLHFGNGTRLTVT.

A word on this clonotype: This CDR3 is missing its conserved last phenylalanine or tryptophan, likely due to a read error. The chain joins TRBV20-1 to TRBJ1-1; tentatively, D is TRBD1 (6 bases). There are 13 residues in the CDR3. V was clipped by 5 bases and J by 1 base, with 11 bases between them. CDR1 DFQATT and CDR2 SNEGSKA come from the germline V gene (reference sequence). CDR3 in DNA: TGCAGTGCTTCCGGGACACCGAACACTGAAGCTTTCTTG. Protein sequence: CSASGTPNTEAFL.

The rearrangement links TRBV7-6 to TRBJ1-2, with 11 bases aligning to TRBD1. CDR1 SGHVS and CDR2 FNYEAQ come from the germline V gene. V trimming: 4 bases; J trimming: 8 bases; junction bases outside the gene matches: 3. There are 13 residues in the CDR3. The CDR3 coding sequence is TGTGCCAGCAGCTCGGACAGGGGGCTCGGCTACACCTTC. It translates to CASSSDRGLGYTF.

V usage is TRBV7-3 and J usage is TRBJ2-1, with 12 bases identical to TRBD2. With V trimmed by 4 bases and J by 6 bases, 1 base remained unmatched. Germline CDR1 SGHTA, CDR2 FQGTGA. CDR3 length: 14 amino acids. CDR3 loop: CASSSSGGANEQFF. The CDR3 DNA sequence: TGTGCCAGCAGCTCTAGCGGGGGGGCCAATGAGCAGTTCTTC.

A word on this clonotype: Relative to the germline gene, one junction end is altered; a read error may explain this. The rearrangement joins TRBV19 to TRBJ2-2, with 14 bases identical to TRBD2. This CDR3 comprises 13 residues. CDR1 is LNHDA, CDR2 SQIVND, per germline (reference sequence). This CDR3 reads CASKSGTSGGLFF. CDR3 coding DNA: TGTGCCAGTAAATCGGGGACTAGCGGGGGGCTGTTTTTT.

This clonotype was counted at least ten times. This chain joins TRBV5-8 and TRBJ2-5, with 7 bases lining up with TRBD1. Trimming removed 4 bases from V and 5 bases from J; junction bases left unmatched: 11. The CDR3 covers 15 residues. In germline, CDR1 is SGHTS, CDR2 YDEGEE. The CDR3 here is CASSIGQAAAETQYF. Written as DNA, the CDR3 is TGTGCCAGCAGCATCGGACAGGCGGCTGCGGAGACCCAGTACTTC.

The chain carries TRBV19 and TRBJ1-4; the D is unclear. The length of the CDR3 is 13 residues. The germline V gene has CDR1 LNHDA and CDR2 SQIVND (reference sequence). Trimming pared 8 bases from V and 0 bases from J, leaving 7 bases between. The CDR3 region is CASPYTTNEKLFF. The CDR3 DNA reads as TGTGCCAGTCCCTATACAACTAATGAAAAACTGTTTTTT.

The chain employs TRBV7-2 and TRBJ1-3; D remains unclear. The CDR3 consists of 15 residues. CDR1 and CDR2 from the germline V gene are SGHTA and FQGNSA. Trimming took off 2 bases at V and 1 base at J, with 9 bases between the two ends. CDR3 amino acids: CASSLTPGSGNTIYF. As DNA, the CDR3 is TGTGCCAGCAGCTTAACCCCCGGGTCTGGAAACACCATATATTTT. The full variable domain, completed using reference TRBV7-2 and TRBJ1-3, is GAGVSQSPSNKVTEKGKDVELRCDPISGHTALYWYRQSLGQGLEFLIYFQGNSAPDKSGLPSDRFSAERTGGSVSTLTIQRTQQEDSAVYLCASSLTPGSGNTIYFGEGSWLTVV.

To note about this clonotype: Germline is not matched at one junction end, which may reflect a read error. This chain uses TRBV29-1 with TRBJ1-6; 10 bases map to TRBD1. The CDR3 totals 15 residues. Germline V gene data show CDR1 as SQVTM and CDR2 as ANQGSEA. CDR3 sequence reads: CSVQGGTGENSPLHF. CDR3 sequence (DNA): TGCAGCGTTCAAGGCGGGACAGGGGAAAATTCTCCCCTCCACTTT.

This clonotype appeared once. This chain links TRBV6-5 with TRBJ1-2; possibly TRBD1 for D (5 bases). There are 14 residues in the CDR3. Germline V gives CDR1 MNHEY, CDR2 SVGAGI. V was trimmed by 4 bases and J by 1 base, leaving 10 bases between them. This CDR3 reads CASSSHRSNYGYTF. In DNA form, the CDR3 reads TGTGCCAGCAGTTCGCACAGGAGTAACTATGGCTACACCTTC.

Here the CDR3 reads CSASRLQGQPQHF. As DNA, the CDR3 is TGCAGTGCTAGTCGTCTGCAGGGTCAGCCCCAGCATTTT. V gene TRBV20-1 combines with J gene TRBJ1-5, with D perhaps matching TRBD1 (5 bases). Germline-derived CDR1 and CDR2 are DFQATT and SNEGSKA (reference sequence). The CDR3 is 13 residues long. Between the trimmed V and J ends, which lost 3 bases and 6 bases, there was a span of 12 bases.